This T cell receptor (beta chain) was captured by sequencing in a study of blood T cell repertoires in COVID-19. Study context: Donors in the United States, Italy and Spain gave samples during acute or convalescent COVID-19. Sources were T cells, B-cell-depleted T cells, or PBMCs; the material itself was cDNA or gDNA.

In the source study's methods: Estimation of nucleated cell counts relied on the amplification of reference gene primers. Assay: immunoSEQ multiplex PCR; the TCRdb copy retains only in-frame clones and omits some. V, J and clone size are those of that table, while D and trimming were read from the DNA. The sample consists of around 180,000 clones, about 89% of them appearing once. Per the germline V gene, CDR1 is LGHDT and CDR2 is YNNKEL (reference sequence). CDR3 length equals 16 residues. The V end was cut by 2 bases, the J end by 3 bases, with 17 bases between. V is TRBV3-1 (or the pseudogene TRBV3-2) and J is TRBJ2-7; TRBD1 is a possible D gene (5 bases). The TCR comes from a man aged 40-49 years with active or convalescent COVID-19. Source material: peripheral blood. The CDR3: CASSQSLYTRGYEQYF. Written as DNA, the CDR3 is TGTGCCAGCAGCCAATCCCTTTACACAAGGGGCTACGAGCAGTACTTC.